Sequencing of this T cell receptor (beta chain) was carried out in a study of human T cells and chemical hapten exposure. Study-wide background: Patients had diphenylcyclopropenone applied to the scalp weekly throughout the roughly 22-week study.

Study findings and constraints: Counts of TCRs above 1 in 1000 frequency stayed unchanged with DPC sensitization.

Using its own MiXCR run on the RACE reads, TCRdb lists one record per CDR3 protein. The sample records over 55,000 distinct CDR3 sequences, 8% to 10% being singletons. Time point reported: pre-sensitization, week 0. The treatment here: therapeutic diphenylcyclopropenone sensitization with weekly scalp DPC. This clonotype was detected a few times. Its antigen remains unidentified. Trimming removed 2 bases at V and 1 base at J, with 10 bases between. The CDR3 sequence is 15 residues long. CDR1 is SGDLS and CDR2 is YYNGEE in the germline V gene. The TCR was taken from a man aged 40-49 years with alopecia areata. Some clones in this sample may be carry-over from other donors' samples. The sample was whole blood, taken in connection with sensitization to the hapten diphenylcyclopropenone (DPC). The chain employs TRBV9 and TRBJ1-5; D is ambiguous. The CDR3 DNA sequence: TGTGCCAGCAGCGTCGACGGATTAAGCAATCAGCCCCAGCATTTT. It is translated as CASSVDGLSNQPQHF.